The 9 T cell receptor beta chains below were found in one sample sequenced in a study of shared clonotypes between healthy human individuals (TCRdb year 2020). Library generation was performed with the immunoSEQ multiplex PCR assay. The source is immuneACCESS, and TCRdb retained only in-frame sequences with V and J called. Part of the clones is not carried over; for the studies checked, unresolved V genes explain less than half of this, and the remainder is unexplained. This sample lists about 450,000 clones; about 80% were detected once. 10% to 15% of the sample lies in the top ten. Material for sequencing was PBMCs. All receptors derive from a middle-aged woman in good health. Some clones in this sample may be carry-over from other donors' samples.

This clone was seen only a few times. The genes are TRBV2 and TRBJ2-1; no clear D. The CDR3 runs to 12 residues. In germline, CDR1 is SNHLY, CDR2 FYNNEI. Deletions cut 4 bases from V and 6 bases from J, with 7 bases between. CDR3 amino acids: CASSAVGNEQFF. The CDR3 DNA is TGTGCCAGCAGTGCCGTAGGCAATGAGCAGTTCTTC.

This clone was recorded only once. The chain carries TRBV5-1 and TRBJ2-1; 11 nucleotides align to TRBD2. The junction had 5 bases not matched to a gene; V was cut back by 6 bases and J by 6 bases. The germline V gene has CDR1 SGHRS and CDR2 YFSETQ. The CDR3 is made up of 14 amino acids. The DNA for the CDR3 is TGCGCCAGCAAAGGGACTAGCGGCCTCAATGAGCAGTTCTTC. Protein sequence: CASKGTSGLNEQFF.

This clone was detected a few times. The chain employs TRBV10-1 and TRBJ2-2, with D possibly being TRBD2 (6 bases). CDR1 is WNHNN and CDR2 is SYGVQD in the germline V gene (reference sequence). V was trimmed by 5 bases and J by 4 bases, leaving 14 bases between them. This CDR3 is 15 amino acids long. CDR3 DNA sequence: TGCGCCAGCAGTCTTGCCGGGAGTACCACCGGGGAGCTGTTTTTT. It translates to CASSLAGSTTGELFF.

The V gene is TRBV28, the J gene TRBJ1-5, with 10 bases fitting TRBD1. The CDR3 is 14 residues long. Germline V gene data show CDR1 as MDHEN and CDR2 as SYDVKM. V was clipped by 6 bases and J by 9 bases; unmatched bases: 8. CDR3 sequence: CASRDRGELWPQHF. The CDR3 region has the DNA TGTGCCAGCAGGGACAGGGGGGAATTATGGCCCCAGCATTTT. Full variable domain (remainder filled in from reference TRBV28 and TRBJ1-5): DVKVTQSSRYLVKRTGEKVFLECVQDMDHENMFWYRQDPGLGLRLIYFSYDVKMKEKGDIPEGYSVSREKKERFSLILESASTNQTSMYLCASRDRGELWPQHFGDGTRLSIL.

This clone was counted a few times. This chain connects TRBV7-6 to TRBJ2-2; possibly TRBD1 for D (6 bases). This CDR3 has 15 amino acids. The V gene lost 6 bases and the J gene lost 2 bases, with 13 bases spanning the gap. Germline CDR1 is SGHVS and CDR2 is FNYEAQ. The CDR3: CASSVGGTNTGELFF. CDR3 coding DNA: TGTGCCAGCAGTGTAGGGGGAACTAACACCGGGGAGCTGTTTTTT.

The gene calls are TRBV7-9 and TRBJ2-7; 7 positions agree with TRBD2. CDR1 and CDR2 from the germline V gene are SEHNR and FQNEAQ (reference sequence). Unmatched junction bases numbered 8, after V lost 5 bases and J lost 1 base. This CDR3 has 15 amino acids. The CDR3 DNA reads TGTGCCAGCAGCCCCATTTGGGGGGGTTCCTACGAGCAGTACTTC. Translated: CASSPIWGGSYEQYF.

This chain joins TRBV19 and TRBJ2-5, with D hard to call. This CDR3 is 14 amino acids long. The germline V and J ends were trimmed by 8 bases and 1 base, with 14 bases remaining between them. In germline, CDR1 is LNHDA, CDR2 SQIVND (reference sequence). CDR3 sequence: CASRPGQSQETQYF. For the CDR3, the DNA is TGTGCCAGTCGGCCCGGGCAGAGCCAAGAGACCCAGTACTTC.

CDR3 sequence (DNA): TGTGCCAGCTCACCATCGGGTAGACAGGGAGGATTGGCCGGCTACACCTTC. Its protein product is CASSPSGRQGGLAGYTF. The chain employs TRBV18 and TRBJ1-2; the match to TRBD1 covers 7 bases. From germline, CDR1 is KGHSH and CDR2 LQKENI. The CDR3 contains 17 residues. The J segment lost 8 bases and the V segment lost 2 bases, leaving 17 bases of the junction unmatched.

This chain uses TRBV4-1 with TRBJ2-6; 7 bases agree with TRBD2. The CDR3 extends over 19 amino acids. The J segment lost 0 bases and the V segment lost 3 bases, leaving 11 bases of the junction unmatched. Looked up from germline, CDR1 is MGHRA and CDR2 is YSYEKL. CDR3 residues: CASSHLGLADLSGANVLTF. The CDR3 DNA reads as TGCGCCAGCAGCCACCTTGGGCTAGCGGATCTCTCTGGGGCCAACGTCCTGACTTTC.